This T cell receptor (beta chain) was sequenced in a study of cytomegalovirus exposure and HLA in healthy donors. Study conclusions and caveats: Differences between HLA loci emerged in a later analysis of TCR association rates, with DRB1 most and HLA-C fewest. There were several of the most significant clusters that appeared linked to common viral pathogens in a later analysis. Previously analyzed data showed that most TCR beta V segments were productive at a frequency of about 90% or about 30%. Presence/absence analyses took donor sequencing depth as roughly uniform.

13 Jbeta primers and 60 Vbeta primers were used for the PCR. Repertoires were generated with immunoSEQ multiplex PCR, while TCRdb's copy carries only in-frame clones and drops some. The sample contains some 150,000 clones, 80% to 85% of which appear only once. About this clone itself: The antigen is not known.

The CDR3 is made up of 13 amino acids. Germline V gene lookup returns CDR1 SGHTA and CDR2 FQGNSA. The ends were cut back, 3 bases at V and 5 bases at J, with 10 bases in the middle. The sequenced material came from PBMCs. The sequence came from a young woman in good health and CMV-seronegative. The V gene is TRBV7-2, the J gene TRBJ2-5, with D perhaps TRBD2 (6 bases). The CDR3 reads CASSFSRGETQYF. The CDR3 bases are TGTGCCAGCAGCTTTTCCCGGGGGGAGACCCAGTACTTC.